A selection of T cell receptor beta chains follows, all from one sample in a study of blood T cell repertoires in COVID-19. The protocol was immunoSEQ multiplex PCR, while the TCRdb copy is restricted to in-frame clones and leaves out a portion. The sample carries about 190,000 clones, roughly four fifths recorded once. The material sequenced was peripheral blood. All receptors derive from a woman aged 25-40 years with acute or convalescent COVID-19. CDR3s include the opening cysteine and the closing phenylalanine or tryptophan. D genes are given only for firm matches. Only some rows state a clone size, as once, few, many or a class for expanded clones.

size: few; length: 16; J: TRBJ2-2; V: TRBV9; D: NA; CDR3: CASSTGLAEPTGELFF; DNA: TGTGCCAGCAGCACCGGTCTGGCGGAGCCCACCGGGGAGCTGTTTTTT
size: NA; length: 15; J: TRBJ1-5; V: TRBV6-2/TRBV6-3; D: NA; CDR3: CASSFPGMGNQPQHF; DNA: TGTGCCAGCAGTTTTCCAGGGATGGGCAATCAGCCCCAGCATTTT
size: once; length: 16; J: TRBJ2-2; V: TRBV7-8; D: NA; CDR3: CASSRIQGTHTGELFF; DNA: TGTGCCAGCAGCCGGATCCAGGGCACACACACCGGGGAGCTGTTTTTT
size: NA; length: 16; J: TRBJ2-7; V: TRBV7-9; D: TRBD1; CDR3: CASSLGLGTGSYEQYF; DNA: TGTGCCAGCAGCCTGGGATTGGGGACAGGGAGCTACGAGCAGTACTTC
size: NA; length: 16; J: TRBJ2-6; V: TRBV3-1/TRBV3-2; D: NA; CDR3: CASSLTHHSGANVLTF; DNA: TGTGCCAGCAGCCTGACTCACCATAGCGGGGCCAACGTCCTGACTTTC
size: NA; length: 15; J: TRBJ1-4; V: TRBV2; D: TRBD1; CDR3: CASSETGGRSEKLFF; DNA: TGTGCCAGCAGTGAAACAGGGGGCAGAAGTGAAAAACTGTTTTTT
size: NA; length: 15; J: TRBJ1-6; V: TRBV5-4; D: TRBD1; CDR3: CASSPTRGEYSPLHF; DNA: TGTGCCAGCAGCCCGACCAGGGGGGAGTATTCACCCCTCCACTTT
size: NA; length: 18; J: TRBJ1-1; V: TRBV5-1; D: TRBD1; CDR3: CASSLWMRDRGMNTEAFF; DNA: TGCGCCAGCAGCTTGTGGATGAGGGACAGGGGGATGAACACTGAAGCTTTCTTT
size: NA; length: 13; J: TRBJ1-5; V: TRBV12-3/TRBV12-4; D: NA; CDR3: CASSFSANQPQHF; DNA: TGTGCCAGCAGTTTTTCAGCGAATCAGCCCCAGCATTTT
size: NA; length: 14; J: TRBJ1-6; V: TRBV15; D: NA; CDR3: CATSRGGTPDSLHF; DNA: TGTGCCACCAGCAGAGGGGGGACACCCGACTCCCTCCACTTT
size: few; length: 14; J: TRBJ2-7; V: TRBV27; D: TRBD2; CDR3: CASSSATSGRNEYF; DNA: TGTGCCAGCAGTTCAGCGACTAGCGGGAGAAACGAGTACTTC
size: NA; length: 12; J: TRBJ2-7; V: TRBV6-5; D: NA; CDR3: CASNNREGEQYF; DNA: TGTGCCAGCAATAACAGGGAAGGCGAGCAGTACTTC
size: NA; length: 17; J: TRBJ2-1; V: TRBV6-6; D: NA; CDR3: CASSPYFSPISYNEQFF; DNA: TGTGCCAGCAGTCCATACTTTAGCCCAATCTCCTACAATGAGCAGTTCTTC
size: NA; length: 19; J: TRBJ2-6; V: TRBV7-8; D: NA; CDR3: CASRVFVPGPGTGANVLTF; DNA: TGTGCCAGCAGAGTATTTGTCCCAGGGCCTGGCACTGGGGCCAACGTCCTGACTTTC
size: NA; length: 16; J: TRBJ2-3; V: TRBV25-1; D: TRBD2; CDR3: CASSDPSGSGTDTQYF; DNA: TGTGCCAGCAGTGACCCTAGCGGGAGTGGCACAGATACGCAGTATTTT
size: NA; length: 15; J: TRBJ2-1; V: TRBV19; D: TRBD2; CDR3: CASSISGLKSGEQFF; DNA: TGTGCCAGTAGTATTTCGGGACTAAAATCCGGTGAGCAGTTCTTC
size: NA; length: 16; J: TRBJ1-2; V: TRBV6-5; D: TRBD1; CDR3: CASSSFKTGGSYGYTF; DNA: TGTGCCAGCAGTTCATTCAAAACAGGGGGCTCCTATGGCTACACCTTC
size: NA; length: 15; J: TRBJ2-1; V: TRBV5-5; D: NA; CDR3: CASRLFAGRENEQFF; DNA: TGTGCCAGCCGACTTTTCGCGGGGCGGGAAAATGAGCAGTTCTTC
size: NA; length: 15; J: TRBJ2-3; V: TRBV7-2; D: NA; CDR3: CASSLGRVPTDTQYF; DNA: TGTGCCAGCAGCTTAGGCAGGGTTCCCACAGATACGCAGTATTTT
size: NA; length: 15; J: TRBJ1-6; V: TRBV9; D: NA; CDR3: CASSVRGGRNSPLHF; DNA: TGTGCCAGCAGCGTACGGGGAGGGCGTAATTCACCCCTCCACTTT
size: NA; length: 15; J: TRBJ1-2; V: TRBV19; D: NA; CDR3: CASTLLGATSGGYTF; DNA: TGTGCCAGTACCCTCCTGGGGGCCACAAGTGGTGGCTACACCTTC
size: NA; length: 15; J: TRBJ2-7; V: TRBV5-1; D: NA; CDR3: CASSLELSGVYEQYF; DNA: TGCGCCAGCAGCTTGGAACTCTCAGGGGTCTACGAGCAGTACTTC
size: NA; length: 16; J: TRBJ2-3; V: TRBV6-2/TRBV6-3; D: NA; CDR3: CASSRSDGGSTDTQYF; DNA: TGTGCCAGCAGTCGGAGCGACGGAGGTAGCACAGATACGCAGTATTTT
size: NA; length: 15; J: TRBJ2-5; V: TRBV19; D: TRBD1; CDR3: CASSTDRDPSETQYF; DNA: TGTGCCAGTAGTACCGACAGGGACCCCAGCGAGACCCAGTACTTC